This T cell receptor beta chain was profiled in a study of OX40 agonist ivuxolimab in advanced cancers. With respect to the entire study: Ivuxolimab was a fully human IgG2 agonistic monoclonal antibody targeting the costimulatory receptor OX40 (CD134). Of the approximately 50 dose-escalation patients, hepatocellular carcinoma was present in roughly 19, melanoma in around 15, renal cell carcinoma in 9 and head and neck cancer in 9. Partial responses occurred in three dose-escalation patients, of whom one had hepatocellular carcinoma and two had cutaneous melanoma. The dose-escalation cohort was about 86% male with a mean age of approximately 60 years, ranging from roughly 23 to 80. Peripheral TCRbeta sequencing was intended to test whether TCR sequence diversity was altered and clonal T-cell expansion was caused by ivuxolimab. Prior anti-PD-1, anti-PD-L1 or anti-CTLA-4 therapy was permitted, and checkpoint inhibitors had been received by approximately 39% of dose-escalation patients. Intravenous ivuxolimab was administered to patients every 2 weeks at six dose levels: 0.01, 0.1, 0.3, 1.5, 3 and 10 mg/kg. The paper covers the monotherapy dose-escalation part of the phase I ivuxolimab trial, which included N = 52 patients. The investigation overall reported the following: In the 0.1-3.0 mg/kg groups, partial responders had among the lowest normalized peripheral clonal expansion, particularly in CD8+ T cells. The antigen specificity of the clonally expanded peripheral T cells was not determined. Clonal expansion of both CD4+ and CD8+ blood T cells was observed from baseline to week 6 at doses 0.1 to 3.0 mg/kg. After ivuxolimab, expanded clones were on average more numerous among CD8+ T cells than among CD4+ T cells. Low levels of normalized T-cell clonal expansion were also seen in some patients who did not respond.

Patients with autoimmune disease history or receiving systemic immunosuppression were excluded from the trial. In every dose cohort, peripheral blood was drawn for TCR sequencing at baseline, cycle 4 day 1, and cycle 7 day 1. The samples were taken from a phase I, first-in-human, multicenter, open-label dose-escalation trial of ivuxolimab. Adults with locally advanced or metastatic head and neck squamous cell, hepatocellular, melanoma or renal cell carcinoma were enrolled in the trial. Before TCR sequencing, CD4+ T cells and CD8+ T cells from peripheral blood were sorted into separate populations. The CDR3, from cysteine to phenylalanine, totals 14 residues. Just the 42-base CDR3 DNA is kept, in frame starting at base 1. CDR1 and CDR2 are read off the germline V gene as SGDLS and YYNGEE. V and J lose 2 bases and 7 bases, and a span of 12 bases separates them. For sequencing of the TCRbeta CDR3 region, genomic DNA was extracted from the sorted cells. TCRbeta CDR3 regions were sequenced using the immunoSEQ Assay. This is the immuneACCESS table as TCRdb keeps it, with only in-frame sequences that have V and J called. A part of the clones is gone; compared with another copy, unresolved V genes explain less than half, and the rest is unexplained. The sample has approximately 70,000 clones on record, roughly 84% of them singletons. The ten most abundant clones make up roughly 1.4% of the sample.

About this clone itself: Its antigen remains undetermined. No qualities accompany the bases; no much larger clone lies one base away.

Recombination linked TRBV9 to TRBJ1-4, with TRBD1 tentatively as D gene (6 bases match). Sequencing used CD4+ or CD8+ T cells sorted from blood, obtained in a trial of the OX40 agonist ivuxolimab. This TCR was recovered from an adult with an advanced solid tumor such as melanoma, head and neck, liver or kidney cancer. The DNA is as follows: TGTGCCAGCAGCGTCACAGGGTTAAGTGAAAAACTGTTTTTT. This gives the protein CASSVTGLSEKLFF.